This is a list of T cell receptor beta chains from one sample in a study of T cell repertoires in cytomegalovirus infection. Their antigens are not known. TCRdb called the reads again in MiXCR, with one record for every CDR3 protein. The sample lists about 830,000 distinct CDR3 sequences; around a third were seen once. Here the sequenced sample was cultured CD8+ T cells from PBMCs, taken from culture after CMV antigen stimulation. The receptors come from a human donor in good health (CMV status not recorded). Some clones in this sample may be carry-over from other donors' samples. Each CDR3 is given with its conserved first and last residue. The D gene is left open where the match is weak. Clone size is not always given. Where it is, it says once, few, many or a class for expanded clones.

j_call v_call clone_size cdr3_length d_call cdr3_aa cdr3_nt
TRBJ2-1 TRBV7-6 many 16 TRBD2 CASSSLLATSYNEQFF TGTGCCAGCAGCTCGTTACTAGCGACGTCCTACAATGAGCAGTTCTTC
TRBJ2-1 TRBV20-1 NA 14 TRBD2 CSARARLAGNEQFF TGCAGTGCTAGAGCCCGACTAGCGGGCAATGAGCAGTTCTTC
TRBJ2-1 TRBV6-8 NA 14 NA CASSYSSWDNEQFF TGTGCCAGCAGTTACTCAAGCTGGGACAATGAGCAGTTCTTC
TRBJ1-1 TRBV7-6 few 13 TRBD1 CATPGAGGTEAFF TGTGCCACCCCTGGGGCAGGGGGTACTGAAGCTTTCTTT
TRBJ1-2 TRBV27 NA 13 NA CASSSNTALGYTF TGTGCCAGCAGCTCGAACACAGCCCTTGGCTACACCTTC
TRBJ2-1 TRBV7-9 few 15 TRBD1 CASSLYDREVNEQFF TGTGCCAGCAGCTTATATGACAGGGAAGTTAATGAGCAGTTCTTC
TRBJ1-2 TRBV12-3/TRBV12-4 NA 13 NA CANSLTPNYGYTF TGTGCCAACAGTCTGACACCTAACTATGGCTACACCTTC
TRBJ2-3 TRBV4-1 few 17 NA CASSHPFRGVSTDTQYF TGCGCCAGCAGCCACCCTTTCAGGGGAGTGAGCACAGATACGCAGTATTTT
TRBJ2-2 TRBV4-3 few 15 NA CASSRGLDGTGELFF TGCGCCAGCAGCCGCGGACTTGATGGCACCGGGGAGCTGTTTTTT
TRBJ1-5 TRBV6-2/TRBV6-3 NA 14 NA CASPQAGDHQPQHF TGTGCCAGTCCCCAAGCAGGTGATCATCAGCCCCAGCATTTT
TRBJ1-5 TRBV6-5 NA 13 NA CASSYLAGQPQHF TGTGCCAGCAGTTATTTGGCCGGTCAGCCCCAGCATTTT
TRBJ2-2 TRBV27 few 14 NA CASSGQTNTGELFF TGTGCCAGCAGTGGGCAGACGAACACCGGGGAGCTGTTTTTT
TRBJ2-2 TRBV12-3/TRBV12-4 NA 18 NA CASSLLRSASWRPGELFF TGTGCCAGCAGTTTATTGAGGTCCGCGAGTTGGAGGCCCGGGGAGCTGTTTTTT
TRBJ1-3 TRBV7-9 few 17 NA CASSLAPGQHSGNTIYF TGTGCCAGCAGCTTAGCGCCCGGACAGCACTCTGGAAACACCATATATTTT
TRBJ1-1 TRBV7-8 few 17 NA CASSPGLGLLMNTEAFF TGTGCCAGCAGCCCAGGACTGGGACTCCTCATGAACACTGAAGCTTTCTTT
TRBJ2-1 TRBV4-1 few 15 NA CASSQARYSYNEQFF TGCGCCAGCAGCCAAGCACGGTACTCCTACAATGAGCAGTTCTTC
TRBJ2-1 TRBV7-9 many 20 TRBD2 CASSLPRTSGGARSYNEQFF TGTGCCAGCAGCTTACCCCGGACTAGCGGGGGGGCCAGATCCTACAATGAGCAGTTCTTC
TRBJ1-1 TRBV7-6 many 12 NA CASSLGGDEAFF TGTGCCAGCAGCTTAGGGGGGGATGAAGCTTTCTTT
TRBJ2-5 TRBV12-3/TRBV12-4 NA 13 NA CASSSVYQETQYF TGTGCCAGCTCGAGCGTGTACCAAGAGACCCAGTACTTC
TRBJ2-3 TRBV7-2 NA 16 NA CASSFSGGAATDIQYF TGTGCCAGCAGCTTCTCGGGCGGGGCAGCCACAGACATTCAGTATTTT
TRBJ2-1 TRBV10-3 NA 17 NA CAISDSPPSSSYNEQFF TGTGCCATCAGTGATTCCCCCCCTTCAAGCTCCTACAATGAGCAGTTCTTC
TRBJ2-2 TRBV5-4 NA 14 TRBD2 CASSLYASGGELFF TGTGCCAGCAGCTTGTACGCTAGCGGCGGGGAGCTGTTTTTT
TRBJ2-7 TRBV20-1 NA 15 NA CSARDLGGIAHEQYF TGCAGTGCTAGAGATCTCGGCGGAATTGCCCACGAGCAGTACTTC
TRBJ1-2 TRBV12-3/TRBV12-4 NA 17 TRBD1 CASSFIIGTGVGYGYTF TGTGCCAGCAGTTTTATAATAGGGACAGGGGTCGGCTATGGCTACACCTTC
TRBJ1-5 TRBV12-3/TRBV12-4 few 17 NA CASSSSSRGNSNQPQHF TGTGCCAGCAGTTCCTCGAGTCGGGGGAATAGCAATCAGCCCCAGCATTTT
TRBJ2-3 TRBV4-3 NA 16 NA CASSQDWYETGDTQYF TGCGCCAGCAGCCAGGACTGGTACGAAACCGGGGATACGCAGTATTTT
TRBJ1-1 TRBV5-6 NA 13 TRBD1 CVSGTGGLAEAFF TGTGTCAGCGGGACAGGGGGTCTCGCTGAAGCTTTCTTT
TRBJ2-3 TRBV15 few 14 TRBD1 CATSRQGATDTQYF TGTGCCACCAGCAGACAGGGGGCAACAGATACGCAGTATTTT
TRBJ2-1 TRBV7-7 NA 15 TRBD2 CASSPVSGGANEQFF TGTGCTAGCAGCCCCGTTAGCGGGGGGGCAAATGAGCAGTTCTTC
TRBJ2-6 TRBV27 many 18 NA CASSLVGPWESGANVLTF TGTGCCAGCAGTTTGGTAGGCCCCTGGGAATCTGGGGCCAACGTCCTGACTTTC
TRBJ1-4 TRBV2 few 15 NA CASKGTPSQDEKLFF TGTGCCAGCAAGGGGACTCCCTCACAGGATGAAAAACTGTTTTTT
TRBJ2-5 TRBV7-6 many 15 TRBD1 CASSWTGGGGETQYF TGTGCCAGCAGCTGGACAGGGGGGGGAGGAGAGACCCAGTACTTC
TRBJ1-2 TRBV10-3 NA 11 NA CASRSYYGYTF TGTGCCTCTCGGTCCTACTATGGCTACACCTTC
TRBJ1-2 TRBV6-5 few 15 NA CASRTRHRYSYGYTF TGTGCCAGCAGAACCCGACACCGCTATTCCTATGGCTACACCTTC
TRBJ1-1 TRBV19 NA 15 NA CASSIGTGPQPEAFF TGTGCCAGTAGTATAGGGACGGGGCCGCAACCTGAAGCTTTCTTT
TRBJ2-7 TRBV7-9 few 15 NA CASSLAGAAVSEQYF TGTGCCAGCAGCTTAGCGGGAGCCGCGGTTTCCGAGCAGTACTTC
TRBJ2-2 TRBV15 NA 18 TRBD1 CATSRDRTGGIGAGELFF TGTGCCACCAGCAGAGATCGGACAGGGGGAATAGGGGCCGGGGAGCTGTTTTTT
TRBJ1-2 TRBV2 NA 13 NA CASRGDPGYGYTF TGTGCCAGCAGGGGCGACCCGGGCTATGGCTACACCTTC
TRBJ2-2 TRBV7-8 many 16 NA CASSLDAGDNTGELFF TGTGCCAGCAGCTTAGACGCAGGGGATAACACCGGGGAGCTGTTTTTT
TRBJ2-3 TRBV6-5 few 15 NA CASHWKDSPRDTQYF TGTGCCAGCCATTGGAAGGACAGTCCTCGGGATACGCAGTATTTT
TRBJ2-3 TRBV7-2 many 19 NA CASSFPPPYGLRATDTQYF TGTGCCAGCAGCTTCCCGCCCCCCTATGGTTTAAGGGCCACAGATACGCAGTATTTT
TRBJ2-6 TRBV5-1 few 18 NA CASSSPRQGGSGANVLTF TGCGCCAGCAGCTCCCCTCGACAGGGAGGCTCTGGGGCCAACGTCCTGACTTTC
TRBJ1-1 TRBV27 NA 14 NA CASSVTALNTEAFF TGTGCCAGCAGCGTTACGGCTTTGAACACTGAAGCTTTCTTT
TRBJ1-1 TRBV7-8 many 16 TRBD1 CASSFGRGSGNTEAFF TGTGCCAGCAGCTTTGGCAGGGGGTCGGGAAACACTGAAGCTTTCTTT
TRBJ1-3 TRBV6-5 NA 13 TRBD1 CASSKIQGATIYF TGTGCCAGCAGTAAAATCCAGGGGGCCACCATATATTTT
TRBJ2-1 TRBV7-3 once 15 NA CASSIHLTSYNEQFF TGTGCCAGCAGCATACACCTAACCTCCTACAATGAGCAGTTCTTC
TRBJ2-1 TRBV6-2/TRBV6-3 few 14 NA CASSPQPTSNEQFF TGTGCCAGCAGCCCCCAACCTACGAGCAATGAGCAGTTCTTC
TRBJ1-2 TRBV27 few 14 TRBD1 CASSSTGEGYGYTF TGTGCCAGCAGTTCCACAGGGGAGGGATATGGCTACACCTTC
TRBJ1-1 TRBV6-5 few 14 NA CASSYSWGYTEAFF TGTGCCAGCAGTTACTCGTGGGGCTACACTGAAGCTTTCTTT
TRBJ2-1 TRBV7-9 few 15 TRBD1 CASSSPRDSGNEQFF TGTGCCAGCAGTTCTCCCCGGGACAGTGGGAATGAGCAGTTCTTC
TRBJ2-1 TRBV7-6 many 17 NA CASSLESLGTPIRGQFF TGTGCCAGCAGCTTAGAATCACTCGGGACACCTATAAGGGGGCAGTTCTTC
TRBJ2-5 TRBV28 NA 13 NA CASSFANSETQYF TGTGCCAGCAGTTTCGCGAATAGTGAGACCCAGTACTTC
TRBJ2-2 TRBV20-1 few 14 NA CSASPQVPAGELFF TGCAGTGCTAGCCCCCAGGTTCCGGCGGGGGAGCTGTTTTTT
TRBJ1-2 TRBV29-1 NA 13 TRBD1 CSVEDRGYSGYTF TGCAGCGTTGAGGACAGGGGGTACTCTGGCTACACCTTC
TRBJ1-6 TRBV13 few 15 NA CASSFWQGNNSPLHF TGTGCCAGCAGCTTTTGGCAGGGTAACAATTCACCCCTCCACTTT
TRBJ1-1 TRBV6-6 NA 14 NA CASSYPSRNTEAFF TGTGCCAGCAGTTACCCTTCAAGAAACACTGAAGCTTTCTTT
TRBJ1-5 TRBV12-3/TRBV12-4 few 16 NA CASSLAGPHSNQPQHF TGTGCCAGCAGTTTAGCGGGACCGCATAGCAATCAGCCCCAGCATTTT
TRBJ1-5 TRBV7-9 NA 16 NA CASSSWEVLSNQPQHF TGTGCCAGCAGCTCCTGGGAGGTCCTAAGCAATCAGCCCCAGCATTTT